This entry describes one T cell receptor (beta chain). Its antigen is unidentified. Trimming took 0 bases from V and 11 from J, leaving 20 bases between them. This CDR3 comprises 15 residues. The germline CDR1 and CDR2 sequences are GTSNPN and SVGIG (reference sequence). The cohort excluded patients with autoimmune disease history or systemic immunosuppression. The data belong to a study of OX40 agonist ivuxolimab in advanced cancers. Study-level information: At doses from 0.01 to 10 mg/kg, patients were given intravenous ivuxolimab every 2 weeks. Among those enrolled, mean age was around 60 years (range about 23 to 79) and about 79% were male.

Data came from immunoSEQ multiplex PCR; TCRdb stores just in-frame clones and leaves some out. The sample records tens of thousands of clones, 88% being singletons. Findings of the study overall: Specificity for antigen went undetermined in the expanded peripheral T cells.

J is TRBJ2-4 and V is TRBV30, with D unresolved. This TCR was sampled from an adult with an advanced solid tumor such as melanoma, head and neck, liver or kidney cancer. Sequences were derived from CD4+ or CD8+ T cells sorted from blood, sampled in a trial of the OX40 agonist ivuxolimab. This chain's CDR3 is CAWSVTPQSASVQYF. In nucleotides, the CDR3 is TGTGCCTGGAGTGTAACCCCCCAGTCAGCGAGCGTTCAGTACTTC.